The source of this T cell receptor (beta chain) is a study of post-analysis software for immune sequencing data. Findings and caveats of the study: When patients were compared with controls, four or five TRBV segments were more frequent, TRBV5-6, TRBV5-1 and TRBV20-1 among them.

Each TCR beta cDNA library carried unique molecular identifiers. The source material, about 0.95 to 10 million T cells, gave rise to roughly 0.5 million cDNA molecules. TCRdb independently ran MiXCR on the PCR reads; one entry per CDR3 protein. This repertoire shows roughly 870,000 distinct CDR3 sequences, about 50% found once; its top ten account for approximately 4.3%. Concerning this clonotype: What it binds is not known.

This CDR3 contains 17 residues. The J segment lost 3 bases and the V segment lost 3 bases, leaving 11 bases of the junction unmatched. Germline CDR1 is MGHDK and CDR2 is SYGVNS. The receptor was derived from a girl aged 10-17 years with multiple sclerosis. The V and J genes are TRBV25-1 and TRBJ2-7; 10 nucleotides align to TRBD2. The sequencing input was blood. The CDR3 protein is CASSDSSGGHFLYEQYF. For the CDR3, the DNA is TGTGCCAGCAGTGATTCTAGCGGGGGACATTTCCTCTACGAGCAGTACTTC.